Presented here are 8 T cell receptor beta chains from one specimen sequenced in a study of shared clonotypes between healthy human individuals. The protocol was immunoSEQ multiplex PCR, while the TCRdb copy is restricted to in-frame clones and leaves out a portion. This table has about 1.5 million clones, roughly 96% appearing once. The specimen sequenced was naive CD4+ T cells sorted from blood. The sample's subset: CD45RA+ positively selected. The receptor set was obtained from a man aged 30 to 39 in good health.

The rearrangement uses TRBV7-2 and TRBJ2-1; 9 bases fit TRBD1. Trimming took 5 bases from V and 4 from J; bases not matched to a gene: 12. CDR3 length: 17 residues. Germline CDR1 reads SGHTA; CDR2 reads FQGNSA. CDR3 protein: CASSLRAGQGIYNEQFF. As DNA, the CDR3 is TGTGCCAGCAGCCTCAGAGCGGGACAGGGAATATACAATGAGCAGTTCTTC.

This sequence joins TRBV6-1 and TRBJ2-3, with D perhaps being TRBD1 or TRBD2 (5 bases each). The CDR3 runs 14 residues. The V and J ends lost 8 bases and 2 bases respectively, with 14 bases between them. Germline V gene data show CDR1 as MNHNS and CDR2 as SASEGT. The CDR3 region has the DNA TGTGCCAGCGGGCCGGGACGGATCACAGATACGCAGTATTTT. Its protein product is CASGPGRITDTQYF.

The gene calls are TRBV6-6 and TRBJ2-3; TRBD2 is a possible D gene (6 bases). CDR1 is MNHNY, CDR2 SVGAGI, per germline (reference sequence). The V end lost 1 base, the J end lost 1 base, and 12 bases lay between the germline ends. The CDR3 consists of 16 residues. The CDR3 reads CASSYLTRWRTDTQYF. In nucleotides, the CDR3 is TGTGCCAGCAGTTACTTGACTAGATGGCGCACAGATACGCAGTATTTT.

This clone was counted once. This sequence joins TRBV9 and TRBJ2-2; 10 bases align to TRBD2. This CDR3 contains 17 residues. The germline CDR1 and CDR2 sequences are SGDLS and YYNGEE. Trimming removed 0 bases from V and 5 bases from J; junction bases left unmatched: 7. CDR3 residues: CASSVGSSGSSTGELFF. The CDR3 DNA follows: TGTGCCAGCAGCGTAGGTTCTAGCGGGAGTAGTACCGGGGAGCTGTTTTTT.

The J gene is TRBJ2-1, the V gene TRBV28, with D maybe TRBD2 (6 bases). In germline, CDR1 is MDHEN, CDR2 SYDVKM. Trimming left V 8 bases short and J 0 bases short, with 17 bases between. The CDR3 consists of 16 residues. CDR3 bases: TGTGCCAGCGAATCGGATGGAGGGAGCTCCTACAATGAGCAGTTCTTC. Translation: CASESDGGSSYNEQFF. Based on the CDR3 plus reference TRBV28 and TRBJ2-1, the full variable domain is DVKVTQSSRYLVKRTGEKVFLECVQDMDHENMFWYRQDPGLGLRLIYFSYDVKMKEKGDIPEGYSVSREKKERFSLILESASTNQTSMYLCASESDGGSSYNEQFFGPGTRLTVL.

The chain is built from TRBV7-9 and TRBJ2-1; tentative D call: TRBD1 (6 bases). The germline CDR1 and CDR2 sequences are SEHNR and FQNEAQ (reference sequence). The CDR3 has 17 amino acids. The ends were cut back, 6 bases at V and 2 bases at J, with 20 bases in the middle. The CDR3 region has the DNA TGTGCCAGCAGGTCAAGGGGGAGCGGAGGAGCCTACAATGAGCAGTTCTTC. Its translation: CASRSRGSGGAYNEQFF.

The chain uses TRBV19 and TRBJ1-5, with D tentatively TRBD1 (5 bases). In germline, CDR1 is LNHDA, CDR2 SQIVND (reference sequence). The CDR3 totals 13 residues. The ends were cut back, 6 bases at V and 5 bases at J, with 11 bases in the middle. The CDR3 loop is CASRGRGDQPQHF. The CDR3 DNA reads as TGTGCCAGTAGGGGTCGAGGGGATCAGCCCCAGCATTTT.

V gene TRBV10-3 combines with J gene TRBJ2-1; 7 nucleotides agree with TRBD2. Germline values: CDR1 ENHRY, CDR2 SYGVKD. The CDR3 is 14 amino acids. After removal of 7 bases from V and 10 bases from J, the junction contained 13 bases not matched to a gene. The CDR3 reads CAIKGGSAFGEQFF. Here the CDR3 DNA reads TGTGCCATCAAGGGAGGGAGCGCCTTTGGGGAGCAGTTCTTC.